This TCR beta chain appears in the sequencing data of a study of OX40 agonist ivuxolimab in advanced cancers. V was pared by 2 bases and J by 1 base, with 12 bases between. The CDR3 runs to 15 residues. Germline CDR1 is SGHTA and CDR2 is FQGTGA. This clone was observed a few times. The protocol was immunoSEQ multiplex PCR, while the TCRdb copy is restricted to in-frame clones and leaves out a portion. Here the sample spans under 90,000 clones, around 82% being singletons. Sequenced material: CD4+ or CD8+ T cells sorted from blood, taken in a trial of the OX40 agonist ivuxolimab. The chain links TRBV7-3 to TRBJ2-7; D call uncertain. This sequence originates from an adult with an advanced solid tumor such as melanoma, head and neck, liver or kidney cancer. The CDR3 is CASSLVHDKSYEQYF. CDR3 sequence (DNA): TGTGCCAGCAGCTTAGTTCACGACAAGTCCTACGAGCAGTACTTC.